The clone carrying this T cell receptor (beta chain) was picked up a small number of times. V lost 4 bases, J lost 3 bases, and 11 bases lay in between. This CDR3 is 13 amino acids long. CDR1 SGDLS and CDR2 YYNGEE come from the germline V gene. This record comes from a study of ipilimumab plus nivolumab after autologous stem cell transplantation. Through week 26, nivolumab 3 mg/kg IV was given weeks 1, 4, 7, 10, then biweekly. Here immunoSEQ multiplex PCR was the method, and the copy in TCRdb shows in-frame clones only, minus some. The table lists about 16,000 clones, about 65% of them singletons. The sequence derives from a male donor with diffuse large B-cell lymphoma. Sequencing was performed on PBMCs, taken in a trial of ipilimumab plus nivolumab as post-transplant consolidation. The J gene is TRBJ2-7, the V gene TRBV9; D remains ambiguous. CDR3 bases: TGTGCCAGCAGCACAAGTCCGGGCTACGAGCAGTACTTC. This gives the protein CASSTSPGYEQYF.